A single sample is the source of the 9 T cell receptor beta chains below, sequenced in a study of multiple sclerosis patients with progressive multifocal leukoencephalopathy. Only in-frame clones appear in the TCRdb table, and some are missing; sequencing was by immunoSEQ multiplex PCR. The profile covers fewer than 40,000 clones, with approximately 90% appearing a single time and about 6% taken by the ten largest. Time point meaning: time of PML onset. Sequenced material: PBMCs, taken from a patient treated with natalizumab. The receptors stem from a woman aged 40 to 55 with progressive multifocal leukoencephalopathy.

The genes are TRBV9 and TRBJ2-5, with 7 positions matching TRBD1. Germline trimming cut 3 bases from V and 1 base from J; bases unmatched to any gene: 3. In germline, CDR1 is SGDLS, CDR2 YYNGEE. The CDR3 is made up of 14 amino acids. CDR3 bases: TGTGCCAGCAGCGAAGGGACAGCCCAAGAGACCCAGTACTTC. Translated, it gives CASSEGTAQETQYF.

This clone occurred once. The chain combines TRBV11-2 with TRBJ2-4; TRBD2 matches at 9 bases. Germline V CDR1 and CDR2: SGHAT, FQNNGV. The CDR3 contains 18 residues. J lost 4 bases, V lost 5 bases, and 15 bases had no gene match. The DNA for the CDR3 is TGTGCCAGCAGCCCTAGCCGGCCTAGCGGGATTGCTAAAAACATTCAGTACTTC. This translates into CASSPSRPSGIAKNIQYF.

The V and J genes are TRBV7-8 and TRBJ1-5, with D possibly matching TRBD1 (6 bases). The CDR3 runs 13 residues. Trimming took off 5 bases at V and 3 bases at J, with 8 bases between the two ends. Looked up from germline, CDR1 is SGHVS and CDR2 is FQNEAQ. In DNA form, the CDR3 reads TGTGCCAGCAGCCACAGGGACAATCAGCCCCAGCATTTT. Amino acid sequence: CASSHRDNQPQHF.

This chain joins TRBV6-5 and TRBJ1-6; D gene uncertain. Germline V gives CDR1 MNHEY, CDR2 SVGAGI. Trimming cost V 6 bases and J 0 bases, with 6 bases left between them. The CDR3 runs 14 residues. The CDR3 DNA reads as TGTGCCAGCAGACGGAGCTCCTATAATTCACCCCTCCACTTT. This encodes CASRRSSYNSPLHF.

CDR3 sequence: CASSPGGEAEKLFF. DNA for the CDR3: TGCGCCAGCAGCCCAGGGGGTGAAGCTGAAAAACTGTTTTTT. The chain joins TRBV4-3 to TRBJ1-4, with 7 nucleotides matching TRBD1. The V gene end was trimmed by 4 bases and the J gene end by 7 bases; junction bases not matched to a gene: 6. Germline CDR1 is LGHNA and CDR2 is YSLEER. There are 14 residues in the CDR3.

Turning to this clone: The sample holds other DNA sequences that translate to the same CDR3. The chain joins TRBV27 to TRBJ2-7; 10 nucleotides line up with TRBD1. The CDR3 contains 16 residues. J lost 1 base, V lost 2 bases, and 5 bases had no gene match. In germline, CDR1 is MNHEY, CDR2 SMNVEV (reference sequence). The CDR3 sequence: CASSLGDRGLSYEQYF. The DNA of the CDR3 is TGTGCCAGCAGTTTAGGGGACAGGGGACTTTCCTACGAGCAGTACTTC.

J is TRBJ2-7 and V is TRBV28, with D tentatively TRBD1 or TRBD2 (6 bases each). This CDR3 contains 16 residues. The germline CDR1 and CDR2 sequences are MDHEN and SYDVKM. Trimming stripped 5 bases from V and 5 bases from J, with 22 bases between. CDR3 region: CASSDTARRGSDEQYF. As DNA, the CDR3 is TGTGCCAGCAGTGACACTGCCAGGAGGGGGAGTGACGAGCAGTACTTC. The full variable domain, in which reference TRBV28 and TRBJ2-7 provide the parts outside the CDR3, is DVKVTQSSRYLVKRTGEKVFLECVQDMDHENMFWYRQDPGLGLRLIYFSYDVKMKEKGDIPEGYSVSREKKERFSLILESASTNQTSMYLCASSDTARRGSDEQYFGPGTRLTVT.

The CDR3 region has the DNA TGTGCCAGCACCACCTTCGGGTCGTACGGAGAAGGCACAGATACGCAGTATTTT. It translates to CASTTFGSYGEGTDTQYF. The chain carries TRBV9 and TRBJ2-3; D unresolved. This CDR3 contains 18 residues. V was pared by 6 bases and J by 1 base, with 24 bases between. CDR1 and CDR2 (germline): SGDLS, YYNGEE.

The chain recombines TRBV7-2 with TRBJ2-2; D may match TRBD1 or TRBD2 (5 bases each). Trimming took off 0 bases at V and 7 bases at J, with 15 bases between the two ends. Germline assignment: CDR1 SGHTA and CDR2 FQGNSA. CDR3 length: 16 residues. CDR3 bases: TGTGCCAGCAGCTTAGCCCGGGCAGGGACGGGCGGGGAGCTGTTTTTT. Translating gives CASSLARAGTGGELFF.